Listed below are T cell receptor beta chains from one sample, sequenced in a study of sequential checkpoint blockade in melanoma. Profiled with immunoSEQ multiplex PCR; TCRdb holds only in-frame clones, not every one. The repertoire holds about 20,000 clones, with roughly 80% as singletons. The sample here was CD8+ T cells sorted from blood (inferred from file names), taken from a patient given nivolumab and ipilimumab in sequence. Receptors were obtained from a human donor with melanoma. Both conserved end residues are part of each CDR3. The order of the fields is CDR3 length, J gene, V gene, clone size, D gene, CDR3 protein, CDR3 DNA. The D gene is left open where the match is weak. Rows give clone size only sometimes, using once, few, many, or a class for an expanded clone.

cdr3_length: 14
j_call: TRBJ2-1
v_call: TRBV25-1
clone_size: -
d_call: -
cdr3_aa: CASSLQGGYNEQFF
cdr3_nt: TGTGCCAGCAGCCTTCAGGGTGGGTACAATGAGCAGTTCTTC

cdr3_length: 12
j_call: TRBJ1-1
v_call: TRBV29-1
clone_size: -
d_call: -
cdr3_aa: CSIFGGDTEAFF
cdr3_nt: TGCAGCATTTTCGGAGGGGACACTGAAGCTTTCTTT

cdr3_length: 18
j_call: TRBJ1-5
v_call: TRBV28
clone_size: -
d_call: TRBD1
cdr3_aa: CASSGGQEGFLSNQPQHF
cdr3_nt: TGTGCCAGCAGTGGGGGACAGGAGGGTTTCCTTAGCAATCAGCCCCAGCATTTT

cdr3_length: 15
j_call: TRBJ2-7
v_call: TRBV27
clone_size: -
d_call: TRBD2
cdr3_aa: CASSPLAGGPDEQYF
cdr3_nt: TGTGCCAGCAGTCCTCTAGCGGGGGGGCCGGACGAGCAGTACTTC

cdr3_length: 13
j_call: TRBJ2-7
v_call: TRBV28
clone_size: -
d_call: TRBD1
cdr3_aa: CASSPGTGDEQYF
cdr3_nt: TGTGCCAGCAGCCCCGGGACAGGGGACGAGCAGTACTTC

cdr3_length: 15
j_call: TRBJ2-5
v_call: TRBV9
clone_size: -
d_call: -
cdr3_aa: CASSLGISALETQYF
cdr3_nt: TGTGCCAGCAGCCTCGGGATTAGCGCGTTAGAGACCCAGTACTTC

cdr3_length: 14
j_call: TRBJ2-7
v_call: TRBV6-5
clone_size: -
d_call: -
cdr3_aa: CASNRTESAYEQYF
cdr3_nt: TGTGCCAGCAACCGGACAGAAAGCGCCTACGAGCAGTACTTC

cdr3_length: 16
j_call: TRBJ1-3
v_call: TRBV6-1
clone_size: -
d_call: -
cdr3_aa: CASSEGLYRSGNTIYF
cdr3_nt: TGTGCCAGCAGTGAGGGGCTTTATCGCTCTGGAAACACCATATATTTT

cdr3_length: 15
j_call: TRBJ1-4
v_call: TRBV7-9
clone_size: -
d_call: -
cdr3_aa: CASSLAVTSNEKLFF
cdr3_nt: TGTGCCAGCAGCTTAGCTGTTACCAGTAATGAAAAACTGTTTTTT

cdr3_length: 12
j_call: TRBJ2-5
v_call: TRBV6-1
clone_size: -
d_call: -
cdr3_aa: CASMRAMETQYF
cdr3_nt: TGTGCCAGCATGCGAGCGATGGAGACCCAGTACTTC

cdr3_length: 15
j_call: TRBJ2-2
v_call: TRBV21-1
clone_size: few
d_call: -
cdr3_aa: CASSKGTGRTGELFF
cdr3_nt: TGTGCCAGCAGCAAAGGGACAGGGAGAACCGGGGAGCTGTTTTTT

cdr3_length: 12
j_call: TRBJ2-7
v_call: TRBV5-8
clone_size: -
d_call: TRBD1
cdr3_aa: CASSQGANEQYF
cdr3_nt: TGTGCCAGCAGCCAGGGGGCCAACGAGCAGTACTTC

cdr3_length: 16
j_call: TRBJ2-2
v_call: TRBV5-1
clone_size: few
d_call: TRBD1
cdr3_aa: CASSLVDRGNTGELFF
cdr3_nt: TGCGCCAGCAGCTTGGTGGACAGGGGGAACACCGGGGAGCTGTTTTTT

cdr3_length: 12
j_call: TRBJ2-1
v_call: TRBV9
clone_size: -
d_call: TRBD1
cdr3_aa: CASSGQGNEQFF
cdr3_nt: TGTGCCAGCAGTGGACAGGGAAATGAGCAGTTCTTC

cdr3_length: 16
j_call: TRBJ2-1
v_call: TRBV6-5
clone_size: -
d_call: TRBD1
cdr3_aa: CASSYTGTGVYNEQFF
cdr3_nt: TGTGCCAGCAGTTACACCGGGACAGGGGTGTACAATGAGCAGTTCTTC

cdr3_length: 14
j_call: TRBJ2-7
v_call: TRBV6-5
clone_size: -
d_call: -
cdr3_aa: CASSPGRGAYEQYF
cdr3_nt: TGTGCCAGCAGTCCCGGCAGGGGGGCCTACGAGCAGTACTTC

cdr3_length: 16
j_call: TRBJ1-4
v_call: TRBV7-9
clone_size: -
d_call: -
cdr3_aa: CASSLSTRERDEKLFF
cdr3_nt: TGTGCCAGCAGCTTGTCGACCCGGGAAAGGGATGAAAAACTGTTTTTT

cdr3_length: 11
j_call: TRBJ1-1
v_call: TRBV29-1
clone_size: once
d_call: -
cdr3_aa: CSVELAGGAFF
cdr3_nt: TGCAGCGTTGAACTCGCCGGGGGAGCTTTCTTT

cdr3_length: 15
j_call: TRBJ2-1
v_call: TRBV5-8
clone_size: -
d_call: TRBD2
cdr3_aa: CASSPSGGAVNEQFF
cdr3_nt: TGTGCCAGCAGCCCTAGCGGGGGGGCAGTCAATGAGCAGTTCTTC

cdr3_length: 16
j_call: TRBJ2-2
v_call: TRBV6-1
clone_size: -
d_call: TRBD1
cdr3_aa: CASSDPTGQDTGELFF
cdr3_nt: TGTGCCAGCAGTGACCCGACAGGGCAGGACACCGGGGAGCTGTTTTTT

cdr3_length: 15
j_call: TRBJ1-1
v_call: TRBV11-3
clone_size: -
d_call: -
cdr3_aa: CASQIQGSSDTEAFF
cdr3_nt: TGTGCCAGCCAAATACAGGGAAGTTCGGACACTGAAGCTTTCTTT

cdr3_length: 17
j_call: TRBJ2-5
v_call: TRBV28
clone_size: few
d_call: TRBD1
cdr3_aa: CASTQIRDRGAQETQYF
cdr3_nt: TGTGCCAGCACCCAAATAAGGGACAGGGGCGCTCAAGAGACCCAGTACTTC

cdr3_length: 14
j_call: TRBJ2-5
v_call: TRBV7-6
clone_size: -
d_call: TRBD1
cdr3_aa: CASSLRTGPSEQYF
cdr3_nt: TGTGCCAGCAGCTTACGGACAGGGCCATCAGAGCAGTACTTC

cdr3_length: 13
j_call: TRBJ2-7
v_call: TRBV29-1
clone_size: -
d_call: TRBD1
cdr3_aa: CSVPGQSSYEQYF
cdr3_nt: TGCAGCGTCCCGGGACAGAGCTCCTACGAGCAGTACTTC

cdr3_length: 16
j_call: TRBJ2-3
v_call: TRBV19
clone_size: once
d_call: -
cdr3_aa: CASSIGDGLSTDTQYF
cdr3_nt: TGTGCCAGTAGTATAGGAGACGGACTTAGCACAGATACGCAGTATTTT

cdr3_length: 16
j_call: TRBJ2-3
v_call: TRBV6-5
clone_size: -
d_call: -
cdr3_aa: CASSFPGRGETDTQYF
cdr3_nt: TGTGCCAGCAGTTTTCCGGGCAGGGGGGAGACAGATACGCAGTATTTT

cdr3_length: 14
j_call: TRBJ2-5
v_call: TRBV28
clone_size: few
d_call: TRBD1
cdr3_aa: CAVQRGGYQETQYF
cdr3_nt: TGTGCCGTGCAGAGAGGGGGCTACCAAGAGACCCAGTACTTC

cdr3_length: 16
j_call: TRBJ2-7
v_call: TRBV9
clone_size: -
d_call: -
cdr3_aa: CASSVGGGGPRGEQYF
cdr3_nt: TGTGCCAGCAGCGTGGGGGGGGGCGGTCCTAGGGGTGAGCAGTACTTC

cdr3_length: 14
j_call: TRBJ1-5
v_call: TRBV6-5
clone_size: once
d_call: -
cdr3_aa: CASSYGGSNQPQHF
cdr3_nt: TGTGCCAGCAGTTACGGGGGGAGCAATCAGCCCCAGCATTTT

cdr3_length: 12
j_call: TRBJ2-2
v_call: TRBV27
clone_size: -
d_call: -
cdr3_aa: CASSLRVGELFF
cdr3_nt: TGTGCCAGCAGTTTACGGGTCGGGGAGCTGTTTTTT

cdr3_length: 17
j_call: TRBJ2-6
v_call: TRBV10-3
clone_size: -
d_call: TRBD1
cdr3_aa: CAISEVQGGSGANVLTF
cdr3_nt: TGTGCCATCAGTGAGGTACAGGGGGGCTCTGGGGCCAACGTCCTGACTTTC

cdr3_length: 14
j_call: TRBJ2-7
v_call: TRBV30
clone_size: few
d_call: -
cdr3_aa: CAWGLGMRVHEQYF
cdr3_nt: TGTGCCTGGGGCCTCGGTATGAGGGTCCACGAGCAGTACTTC

cdr3_length: 15
j_call: TRBJ1-6
v_call: TRBV4-3
clone_size: -
d_call: -
cdr3_aa: CASSQDSDYNSPLHF
cdr3_nt: TGCGCCAGCAGCCAAGATTCAGATTATAATTCACCCCTCCACTTT

cdr3_length: 15
j_call: TRBJ2-3
v_call: TRBV18
clone_size: -
d_call: TRBD1
cdr3_aa: CASSPPGQGPDTQYF
cdr3_nt: TGTGCCAGCTCACCACCTGGACAGGGTCCAGATACGCAGTATTTT

cdr3_length: 13
j_call: TRBJ2-7
v_call: TRBV16
clone_size: medium-sized
d_call: -
cdr3_aa: CASSPFANRGQYF
cdr3_nt: TGTGCCAGCAGCCCCTTTGCGAACCGGGGGCAGTACTTC

cdr3_length: 18
j_call: TRBJ2-5
v_call: TRBV28
clone_size: few
d_call: TRBD2
cdr3_aa: CASSPASGLAGGRGTQYF
cdr3_nt: TGTGCCAGCAGTCCGGCCTCAGGACTAGCGGGGGGGCGGGGGACCCAGTACTTC

cdr3_length: 15
j_call: TRBJ2-7
v_call: TRBV6-1
clone_size: -
d_call: -
cdr3_aa: CASSEAFWTDYEQYF
cdr3_nt: TGTGCCAGCAGTGAAGCTTTTTGGACAGACTACGAGCAGTACTTC

cdr3_length: 15
j_call: TRBJ2-2
v_call: TRBV7-6
clone_size: -
d_call: TRBD2
cdr3_aa: CASSLSGGGTGELFF
cdr3_nt: TGTGCCAGCAGCTTATCTGGCGGGGGGACCGGGGAGCTGTTTTTT

cdr3_length: 15
j_call: TRBJ2-7
v_call: TRBV5-8
clone_size: -
d_call: -
cdr3_aa: CASSLAAGSTYEQYF
cdr3_nt: TGTGCCAGCAGCTTGGCGGCAGGGTCAACCTACGAGCAGTACTTC

cdr3_length: 14
j_call: TRBJ2-3
v_call: TRBV27
clone_size: -
d_call: -
cdr3_aa: CASSPGRDKVTQYF
cdr3_nt: TGTGCCAGCAGTCCAGGCCGGGACAAAGTTACGCAGTATTTT

cdr3_length: 17
j_call: TRBJ2-4
v_call: TRBV7-9
clone_size: -
d_call: -
cdr3_aa: CASSPTGPGWAKNIQYF
cdr3_nt: TGTGCCAGCAGCCCCACCGGCCCCGGGTGGGCCAAAAACATTCAGTACTTC

cdr3_length: 15
j_call: TRBJ1-1
v_call: TRBV27
clone_size: once
d_call: TRBD1
cdr3_aa: CASSSRQGSDTEAFF
cdr3_nt: TGTGCCAGCAGTTCTCGACAGGGGTCAGACACTGAAGCTTTCTTT

cdr3_length: 14
j_call: TRBJ1-2
v_call: TRBV28
clone_size: -
d_call: -
cdr3_aa: CASSPRAGRGGYTF
cdr3_nt: TGTGCCAGCAGTCCCCGGGCGGGCCGGGGTGGCTACACCTTC

cdr3_length: 13
j_call: TRBJ2-1
v_call: TRBV6-6
clone_size: -
d_call: -
cdr3_aa: CASSYGGSNEQFF
cdr3_nt: TGTGCCAGCAGTTACGGTGGGAGCAATGAGCAGTTCTTC